One and the same sample provided the 22 T cell receptor beta chains below, sequenced in a study of beta chain features in type 1 diabetes (dated by TCRdb to 2016 to 2019). Their antigens remain unidentified. On the study overall, not on this receptor specifically: A moderate but significant shortening of TCRB CDR3 length was observed in type 1 diabetes patients in all four CD4+ subsets.

The library was obtained by the immunoSEQ multiplex PCR assay. The entire isolated RNA was reverse transcribed using the High Capacity cDNA Reverse Transcription Kit, and thus expressed TCRB transcripts were sequenced. TCRdb provides this immuneACCESS table in a form limited to in-frame rearrangements. Some clones are lacking; in checked studies, under half of them reflect an unresolved V gene, and why the rest are absent is not known. The sample has about 160,000 clones on record, roughly 8% of them singletons. The ten largest clones take up around 0.5% of the sample. Sequencing used central memory CD4+ T cells from blood. These receptors came from a young woman with type 1 diabetes.

The CDR3 DNA reads TGTGCCAGCAGCCCAGGGACATCTAACTATGGCTACACCTTC. Its protein is CASSPGTSNYGYTF. The chain is built from TRBV7-9 and TRBJ1-2; tentatively, D is TRBD1 (6 bases). The CDR3 sequence is 14 residues long. The germline V gene has CDR1 SEHNR and CDR2 FQNEAQ (reference sequence). V lost 5 bases, J lost 0 bases, and 10 bases lay in between.

This clone was detected a few times. The CDR3 loop reads CASSLQGSSYNEQFF. The CDR3, as DNA: TGTGCCAGTAGTCTACAGGGGAGCTCCTACAATGAGCAGTTCTTC. The chain uses TRBV19 and TRBJ2-1; 7 bases are a match to TRBD1. The CDR3 runs 15 residues. Germline V gene data show CDR1 as LNHDA and CDR2 as SQIVND (reference sequence). Trimming cost V 5 bases and J 0 bases; bases outside gene matches: 4.

CDR3: CSQGASGRGGEQFF. CDR3 sequence (DNA): TGCAGCCAGGGGGCTAGCGGGAGGGGGGGTGAGCAGTTCTTC. The rearrangement joins TRBV29-1 to TRBJ2-1; 12 bases are shared with TRBD2. CDR3 length: 14 residues. The germline CDR1 and CDR2 sequences are SQVTM and ANQGSEA. The trim removed 8 bases at V and 9 bases at J, leaving 11 bases unmatched.

The chain carries TRBV7-9 and TRBJ1-2, with a possible D match to TRBD1 (5 bases). The V end was cut by 5 bases, the J end by 8 bases, with 15 bases between. Germline CDR1 reads SEHNR; CDR2 reads FQNEAQ (reference sequence). CDR3 length: 13 amino acids. The CDR3 reads CASSPHGGGGYTF. The CDR3 DNA follows: TGTGCCAGCAGCCCCCACGGGGGAGGAGGCTACACCTTC. The full variable domain, completed using reference TRBV7-9 and TRBJ1-2, is DTGVSQNPRHKITKRGQNVTFRCDPISEHNRLYWYRQTLGQGPEFLTYFQNEAQLEKSRLLSDRFSAERPKGSFSTLEIQRTEQGDSAMYLCASSPHGGGGYTFGSGTRLTVV.

This clone was seen a handful of times. The gene calls are TRBV7-2 and TRBJ1-2; D is ambiguous. Germline V gene data show CDR1 as SGHTA and CDR2 as FQGNSA. The CDR3 extends over 13 amino acids. V was cut by 5 bases and J by 8 bases, with 15 bases left in between. Written as DNA, the CDR3 is TGTGCCAGCAGCCTAACTCCCATGGTCGGCTACACCTTC. Translating gives CASSLTPMVGYTF.

This clone was counted a few times. The V and J genes are TRBV28 and TRBJ1-2, with D hard to call. The germline gives CDR1 MDHEN, CDR2 SYDVKM. This CDR3 region has 12 residues. V dropped 6 bases and J dropped 4 bases, with 9 bases sitting between them. CDR3 DNA sequence: TGTGCCAGCAGATCCGACACCTATGGCTACACCTTC. As protein: CASRSDTYGYTF.

The V gene is TRBV7-9, the J gene TRBJ1-1, with D perhaps TRBD1 (6 bases). CDR3 length: 15 amino acids. The germline V gene has CDR1 SEHNR and CDR2 FQNEAQ (reference sequence). Trimming pared 5 bases from V and 1 base from J, leaving 14 bases between. The CDR3 DNA is TGTGCCAGCAGCACAATGACAGGAGAGAACACTGAAGCTTTCTTT. It encodes CASSTMTGENTEAFF.

The V call is TRBV10-3, the J call TRBJ2-6; TRBD1 is a possible D gene (6 bases). Trimming removed 8 bases from V and 0 bases from J, with 17 bases in between. Germline loops: CDR1 ENHRY, CDR2 SYGVKD. The CDR3 is 17 amino acids. CDR3 region: CAIYGGALVSGANVLTF. The CDR3, as DNA: TGTGCCATCTATGGGGGCGCGTTGGTCTCTGGGGCCAACGTCCTGACTTTC.

The chain uses TRBV6-6 and TRBJ2-7; TRBD2 might be the D (6 bases). The germline CDR1 and CDR2 sequences are MNHNY and SVGAGI (reference sequence). V lost 6 bases to trimming and J lost 2 bases, with 11 bases between them. This CDR3 spans 13 amino acids. CDR3 sequence: CASSLGTAYEQYF. The CDR3 DNA is TGTGCCAGCAGCCTGGGGACTGCCTACGAGCAGTACTTC.

This sequence joins TRBV15 and TRBJ2-5; a possible D gene is TRBD2 (6 bases). CDR1 is LNHNV and CDR2 is YYDKDF in the germline V gene (reference sequence). The CDR3 is 12 amino acids. V lost 9 bases and J 1 base, leaving 9 bases between the germline ends. The CDR3 reads CATGLGQETQYF. DNA for the CDR3: TGTGCCACGGGACTGGGCCAAGAGACCCAGTACTTC.

This clone was seen a few times. The J gene is TRBJ2-3, the V gene TRBV7-2; D perhaps matches TRBD2 (5 bases). This CDR3 comprises 15 residues. Trimming pared 5 bases from V and 2 bases from J, leaving 14 bases between. The germline V gene has CDR1 SGHTA and CDR2 FQGNSA. As DNA, the CDR3 is TGTGCCAGCAGCCCACTAGGCAGATCCACAGATACGCAGTATTTT. Amino acid sequence: CASSPLGRSTDTQYF. Drawing the rest from reference TRBV7-2 and TRBJ2-3, the complete variable domain is GAGVSQSPSNKVTEKGKDVELRCDPISGHTALYWYRQSLGQGLEFLIYFQGNSAPDKSGLPSDRFSAERTGGSVSTLTIQRTQQEDSAVYLCASSPLGRSTDTQYFGPGTRLTVL.

This chain joins TRBV6-1 and TRBJ2-2; tentatively, D is TRBD2 (7 bases). The V and J ends lost 8 bases and 5 bases respectively, with 12 bases between them. The V gene's germline CDR1 is MNHNS and CDR2 SASEGT. The CDR3 length is 13 residues. The CDR3 sequence is CASLGGQTGELFF. Written as DNA, the CDR3 is TGTGCCAGCCTGGGGGGGCAAACCGGGGAGCTGTTTTTT.

The chain employs TRBV7-2 and TRBJ2-7; maybe TRBD1 (5 bases). The length of the CDR3 is 14 residues. Per germline, CDR1 SGHTA and CDR2 FQGNSA. The V gene lost 4 bases and the J gene lost 2 bases, with 12 bases spanning the gap. CDR3 bases: TGTGCCAGCAGCTACAAGGGGCCGACCTACGAGCAGTACTTC. This encodes CASSYKGPTYEQYF.

This chain connects TRBV5-4 to TRBJ2-1; a weak D match, TRBD1 (6 bases). This CDR3 contains 15 residues. CDR1 and CDR2 (germline): SGHNT, YYREEE (reference sequence). V lost 6 bases, J lost 9 bases, and 22 bases lay in between. The CDR3 here is CASTPPGAPYGEQFF. CDR3 DNA: TGTGCCAGCACCCCCCCAGGGGCCCCATACGGTGAGCAGTTCTTC.

This sequence joins TRBV5-1 and TRBJ2-1, with 12 bases matching TRBD2. Trimming removed 3 bases from V and 6 bases from J; junction bases left unmatched: 7. Germline-derived CDR1 and CDR2 are SGHRS and YFSETQ. This CDR3 has 16 amino acids. The CDR3, as DNA: TGCGCCAGCAGCTCGGCTAGCGGGGGGGTAGGCAATGAGCAGTTCTTC. Its translation is CASSSASGGVGNEQFF.

This clone has only a few counts. The V call is TRBV5-4, the J call TRBJ2-5; 8 bases line up with TRBD1. The germline CDR1 and CDR2 sequences are SGHNT and YYREEE (reference sequence). CDR3 size: 15 residues. Trimming removed 0 bases from V and 5 bases from J; junction bases left unmatched: 6. CDR3 sequence (DNA): TGTGCCAGCAGCTTGGTGCAGGGGGCGGGTGAGACCCAGTACTTC. Translation: CASSLVQGAGETQYF.

This clone was counted a few times. The V gene is TRBV9, the J gene TRBJ1-1; 7 bases are shared with TRBD1. Losses at the gene ends were 5 bases for V and 0 bases for J; bases not matched to a gene: 7. Germline CDR1 SGDLS, CDR2 YYNGEE. CDR3 length equals 15 residues. CDR3 coding DNA: TGTGCCAGCAGAGACACAGGGGTGCTGAACACTGAAGCTTTCTTT. Its translation is CASRDTGVLNTEAFF. The full variable domain, its missing parts supplied by reference TRBV9 and TRBJ1-1, is DSGVTQTPKHLITATGQRVTLRCSPRSGDLSVYWYQQSLDQGLQFLIQYYNGEERAKGNILERFSAQQFPDLHSELNLSSLELGDSALYFCASRDTGVLNTEAFFGQGTRLTVV.

V gene TRBV25-1 combines with J gene TRBJ2-1; D uncertain. The V gene's germline CDR1 is MGHDK and CDR2 SYGVNS. Trimming took off 11 bases at V and 7 bases at J, with 18 bases between the two ends. The CDR3 spans 13 residues. Written as DNA, the CDR3 is TGTGCCGCAGGAATTGGGCAGTGGAATGAGCAGTTCTTC. It specifies CAAGIGQWNEQFF. Based on the CDR3 plus reference TRBV25-1 and TRBJ2-1, the full variable domain is EADIYQTPRYLVIGTGKKITLECSQTMGHDKMYWYQQDPGMELHLIHYSYGVNSTEKGDLSSESTVSRIRTEHFPLTLESARPSHTSQYLCAAGIGQWNEQFFGPGTRLTVL.

V gene TRBV9 combines with J gene TRBJ2-3; D might be TRBD2 (5 bases). CDR3 length: 15 amino acids. Germline CDR1 is SGDLS and CDR2 is YYNGEE. Trimming stripped 0 bases from V and 6 bases from J, with 14 bases between. The CDR3 here is CASSVDGARADTQYF. The CDR3 DNA reads TGTGCCAGCAGCGTAGACGGCGCGAGGGCGGATACGCAGTATTTT.

In its sample, this clone was seen a few times. This sequence joins TRBV7-3 and TRBJ2-7; 10 nucleotides agree with TRBD1. The CDR3 covers 13 residues. The germline V gene encodes CDR1 SGHTA and CDR2 FQGTGA. J gave up 7 bases and V 3 bases, and 3 bases lay outside the gene matches. CDR3 DNA sequence: TGTGCCAGCAGCTTGGGGACAGGGGATGAGCAGTACTTC. Translation: CASSLGTGDEQYF.

V gene TRBV15 combines with J gene TRBJ2-7; weak D call: TRBD1 (5 bases). V was shortened by 3 bases and J by 0 bases, with 9 bases between the two germline ends. Germline CDR1 reads LNHNV; CDR2 reads YYDKDF (reference sequence). The CDR3 is made up of 14 amino acids. The CDR3 is CATSSTGASYEQYF. The CDR3 DNA follows: TGTGCCACCAGCAGTACAGGTGCCTCCTACGAGCAGTACTTC.

In its sample, this clone was seen a few times. The rearrangement joins TRBV19 to TRBJ1-1; 10 bases align to TRBD1. The CDR3 covers 15 residues. Per the germline V gene, CDR1 is LNHDA and CDR2 is SQIVND (reference sequence). The ends lost 4 bases at V and 5 bases at J; junction bases unmatched: 7. CDR3 amino acids: CASSTPGQGNTEAFF. As DNA, the CDR3 is TGTGCCAGTAGTACTCCGGGACAGGGGAATACTGAAGCTTTCTTT.